One and the same sample provided the 23 T cell receptor beta chains below, sequenced in a study of T cell repertoires in cytomegalovirus infection. In TCRdb, the reads were re-called with MiXCR into one record per CDR3 protein. In the table there are 830,000 or so distinct CDR3 sequences, 30% to 35% of which are singletons. The antigens of these receptors remain unknown. The sequences come from cultured CD8+ T cells from PBMCs, collected from culture after CMV antigen stimulation. These receptors all come from a human donor in good health (CMV status not recorded). Some clones in this sample may be carry-over from other donors' samples.

This clonotype has just a few counts. The V call is TRBV28, the J call TRBJ2-5; 9 bases line up with TRBD2. CDR3 length equals 14 residues. J gave up 2 bases and V 7 bases, and 5 bases lay outside the gene matches. Germline V gene sequence: CDR1 MDHEN, CDR2 SYDVKM. CDR3 sequence: CASKPSGVQETQYF. In nucleotides, the CDR3 is TGTGCCAGCAAGCCTAGCGGGGTTCAAGAGACCCAGTACTTC. Full variable domain (remainder filled in from reference TRBV28 and TRBJ2-5): DVKVTQSSRYLVKRTGEKVFLECVQDMDHENMFWYRQDPGLGLRLIYFSYDVKMKEKGDIPEGYSVSREKKERFSLILESASTNQTSMYLCASKPSGVQETQYFGPGTRLLVL.

This clonotype was observed many times. The CDR3 nucleotides are TGTGCCAGCAGTTTCCGGACAGGGAGCTACGAGCAGTACTTC. Translating it yields CASSFRTGSYEQYF. The chain couples TRBV12-3 or TRBV12-4 to TRBJ2-7; TRBD1 agrees at 8 bases. This CDR3 contains 14 residues. V lost 3 bases and J lost 3; bases outside the gene matches: 4.

Only a few counts were recorded for this clonotype. As DNA, the CDR3 is TGTGCCAGCAGTTTTTCTGGGGATCGTGGCTACACCTTC. This gives the protein CASSFSGDRGYTF. The V call is TRBV27, the J call TRBJ1-2, with unresolved D. V was clipped by 3 bases and J by 7 bases, with 12 bases between them. The CDR3 contains 13 residues. Germline CDR1 and CDR2: MNHEY and SMNVEV (reference sequence).

This clonotype was observed a handful of times. V and J are TRBV20-1 and TRBJ1-2; weak D call: TRBD1 (5 bases). The CDR3 extends over 13 amino acids. With 6 bases removed from V and 0 bases from J, the gap between germline ends came to 11 bases. CDR1 is DFQATT and CDR2 is SNEGSKA in the germline V gene (reference sequence). As DNA, the CDR3 is TGCAGTGCAGATGACAGAGCTAACTATGGCTACACCTTC. Encoded protein: CSADDRANYGYTF.

This chain links TRBV11-1 with TRBJ2-5; D remains unclear. The CDR3 consists of 17 residues. Germline V gene data show CDR1 as SGHAT and CDR2 as FQDESV (reference sequence). V was trimmed by 2 bases and J by 5 bases, leaving 21 bases between them. The chain's CDR3 is CASSLNPQTWPRETQYF. In nucleotides, the CDR3 is TGTGCCAGCAGCTTAAATCCGCAGACCTGGCCAAGGGAGACCCAGTACTTC.

This rearrangement joins TRBV7-9 to TRBJ1-3; D not certain. Looked up from germline, CDR1 is SEHNR and CDR2 is FQNEAQ (reference sequence). The CDR3 runs 16 residues. V lost 5 bases, J lost 0 bases, and 14 bases lay in between. The CDR3 sequence is CASSPDARYSGNTIYF. Written as DNA, the CDR3 is TGTGCCAGCAGCCCCGATGCACGATACTCTGGAAACACCATATATTTT. The whole variable domain, remainder taken from reference TRBV7-9 and TRBJ1-3, is DTGVSQNPRHKITKRGQNVTFRCDPISEHNRLYWYRQTLGQGPEFLTYFQNEAQLEKSRLLSDRFSAERPKGSFSTLEIQRTEQGDSAMYLCASSPDARYSGNTIYFGEGSWLTVV.

The V gene is TRBV7-9, the J gene TRBJ1-4; D is unresolved. Deletions cut 4 bases from V and 4 bases from J, with 13 bases between. The CDR3 runs to 15 residues. Germline CDR1 is SEHNR and CDR2 is FQNEAQ (reference sequence). The DNA for the CDR3 is TGTGCCAGCAGCTCCCAGAGGGCGGGTAATGAAAAACTGTTTTTT. Its translation is CASSSQRAGNEKLFF. The full variable domain, in which reference TRBV7-9 and TRBJ1-4 provide the parts outside the CDR3, is DTGVSQNPRHKITKRGQNVTFRCDPISEHNRLYWYRQTLGQGPEFLTYFQNEAQLEKSRLLSDRFSAERPKGSFSTLEIQRTEQGDSAMYLCASSSQRAGNEKLFFGSGTQLSVL.

J is TRBJ2-1 and V is TRBV28, with D possibly TRBD2 on 6 matching bases. The CDR3 has 16 amino acids. Trimming stripped 5 bases from V and 2 bases from J, with 16 bases between. Germline CDR1 and CDR2: MDHEN and SYDVKM. CDR3 DNA sequence: TGTGCCAGCAGTCCCCTGGCTAGCGATGCCTACAATGAGCAGTTCTTC. Translated: CASSPLASDAYNEQFF.

The rearrangement links TRBV2 to TRBJ1-3; D might be TRBD1 (5 bases). The CDR3 is 15 residues long. The V end lost 7 bases, the J end lost 3 bases, and 16 bases lay between the germline ends. Germline V CDR1 and CDR2: SNHLY, FYNNEI. CDR3: CASIHTGGFGNTIYF. Written as DNA, the CDR3 is TGTGCCAGCATTCACACTGGGGGTTTTGGAAACACCATATATTTT.

V is TRBV12-3 or TRBV12-4 and J is TRBJ2-5; weak D call: TRBD2 (5 bases). This CDR3 has 16 residues. V dropped 4 bases and J dropped 1 base, with 16 bases sitting between them. CDR3 amino acids: CASSSLGLNTQETQYF. The DNA of the CDR3 is TGTGCCAGCAGTTCCCTCGGACTCAACACCCAAGAGACCCAGTACTTC.

This clonotype was seen a handful of times. The CDR3 reads CASTWGANYGYTF. CDR3 bases: TGTGCCAGCACCTGGGGGGCTAACTATGGCTACACCTTC. The chain couples TRBV28 to TRBJ1-2; TRBD1 is a possible D gene (5 bases). This CDR3 comprises 13 residues. CDR1 MDHEN and CDR2 SYDVKM come from the germline V gene. V was trimmed by 7 bases and J by 0 bases, leaving 9 bases between them.

The chain carries TRBV15 and TRBJ2-5; D ambiguous. Trimming removed 1 base from V and 1 base from J, with 10 bases in between. Per the germline V gene, CDR1 is LNHNV and CDR2 is YYDKDF (reference sequence). The CDR3 consists of 15 residues. The CDR3 reads CATSRVVGIQETQYF. For the CDR3, the DNA is TGTGCCACCAGCAGAGTGGTGGGGATCCAAGAGACCCAGTACTTC.

The rearrangement links TRBV7-9 to TRBJ2-5; a weak D match, TRBD2 (6 bases). Trimming took off 1 base at V and 7 bases at J, with 13 bases between the two ends. In germline, CDR1 is SEHNR, CDR2 FQNEAQ (reference sequence). This CDR3 comprises 14 residues. The DNA for the CDR3 is TGTGCCAGCAGCTTAGTTGGGGGGAAGGGGACCCAGTACTTC. It specifies CASSLVGGKGTQYF.

This clonotype occurred a few times. This rearrangement joins TRBV12-5 to TRBJ2-1; possible D gene TRBD2, 5 bases. The CDR3 loop spans 11 amino acids. Germline V CDR1 and CDR2: LGHNT, FRNRAP. Trimming removed 1 base at V and 10 bases at J, with 5 bases between. The CDR3 nucleotides are TGTGCTAGTGGTTTGGGAGGGGAGCAGTTCTTC. Residues: CASGLGGEQFF.

The chain combines TRBV6-6 with TRBJ1-6, with D unresolved. CDR1 and CDR2 (germline): MNHNY, SVGAGI (reference sequence). Trimming shortened V by 0 bases and J by 11 bases, and 17 bases separated the two germline ends. The CDR3 is made up of 16 amino acids. As DNA, the CDR3 is TGTGCCAGCAGTTACTCGAAGGCGGATCTTGGGGCACCCCTCCACTTT. Translating gives CASSYSKADLGAPLHF.

This clonotype appeared a single time. V and J are TRBV4-1 and TRBJ2-2; TRBD1 might be the D (5 bases). The V gene lost 1 base and the J gene lost 7 bases, with 16 bases spanning the gap. Per the germline V gene, CDR1 is MGHRA and CDR2 is YSYEKL. The CDR3 runs to 16 residues. The CDR3: CASSQVSQGRIGELFF. The CDR3 DNA is TGCGCCAGCAGCCAAGTCAGCCAGGGCCGCATCGGGGAGCTGTTTTTT.

The V gene is TRBV27, the J gene TRBJ1-5; possibly TRBD1 for D (6 bases). Germline V gene lookup returns CDR1 MNHEY and CDR2 SMNVEV (reference sequence). Trimming cost V 2 bases and J 8 bases, with 10 bases left between them. CDR3 length equals 13 residues. The CDR3 region is CASSLVSGEPQHF. The CDR3 nucleotides read TGTGCCAGCAGTTTAGTCTCAGGGGAGCCCCAGCATTTT.

The sample holds a few counts of this clonotype. The chain is built from TRBV28 and TRBJ1-6; D gene uncertain. The CDR3 has 14 residues. Trimming shortened V by 3 bases and J by 10 bases, and 13 bases separated the two germline ends. CDR1 is MDHEN, CDR2 SYDVKM, per germline. This chain's CDR3 is CASSFGYSDSPLHF. Written as DNA, the CDR3 is TGTGCCAGCAGTTTTGGTTACTCGGACTCACCCCTCCACTTT. Complete variable domain (other parts from reference TRBV28 and TRBJ1-6): DVKVTQSSRYLVKRTGEKVFLECVQDMDHENMFWYRQDPGLGLRLIYFSYDVKMKEKGDIPEGYSVSREKKERFSLILESASTNQTSMYLCASSFGYSDSPLHFGNGTRLTVT.

The chain employs TRBV29-1 and TRBJ1-2, with TRBD1 as a possible D gene (5 bases). Between the trimmed V and J ends, which lost 5 bases and 7 bases, there was a span of 11 bases. The CDR3 runs 11 residues. Per the germline V gene, CDR1 is SQVTM and CDR2 is ANQGSEA. DNA for the CDR3: TGCAGCGTTCCGGACACCGCTGGCTACACCTTC. Translation gives CSVPDTAGYTF.

The genes are TRBV12-3 or TRBV12-4 and TRBJ2-2; D remains unclear. V lost 3 bases and J lost 8, with 19 bases in between. This CDR3 has 16 residues. The DNA for the CDR3 is TGTGCCAGCAGTTTTCTGGGGATTGCGCCCCCTGGGGAGCTGTTTTTT. Its protein is CASSFLGIAPPGELFF.

This clonotype was seen ten or more times. The gene calls are TRBV7-2 and TRBJ2-1; tentative D call: TRBD2 (5 bases). The CDR3 length is 12 residues. With 1 base removed from V and 10 bases from J, the gap between germline ends came to 8 bases. Germline V gives CDR1 SGHTA, CDR2 FQGNSA. The CDR3: CASSLVEGEQFF. CDR3 DNA: TGTGCCAGCAGCTTAGTAGAGGGCGAGCAGTTCTTC.

With regard to this clonotype: It may be a read error: a sequence one base away is much more abundant. This rearrangement joins TRBV7-2 to TRBJ1-2; a weak D match, TRBD1 (5 bases). Germline V gene data show CDR1 as SGHTA and CDR2 as FQGNSA. The CDR3 totals 15 residues. The CDR3 DNA is TGTGCCGGCAGAAACCGGGACTCACGTAGTTATGGCTACACCTTC. Protein sequence: CAGRNRDSRSYGYTF.

The chain is built from TRBV24-1 and TRBJ2-3; D unresolved. The CDR3 sequence is 14 residues long. Germline lookup yields CDR1 KGHDR and CDR2 SFDVKD. Trimming took off 3 bases at V and 0 bases at J, with 6 bases between the two ends. For the CDR3, the DNA is TGTGCCACCAGTGATCGTACTAGCACAGATACGCAGTATTTT. Protein: CATSDRTSTDTQYF.